The 6 T cell receptor beta chains below all came from one sample that was sequenced in a study of T cells after yellow fever vaccination. MiXCR was run by TCRdb on the 5' RACE reads, yielding one entry per CDR3 protein. The table records around 46,000 distinct CDR3 sequences, 7.4% of them present only once. The sequencing used CD8+ T cells sorted from PBMCs, collected more than 13 days after the first yellow fever vaccination. These receptors all stem from a man younger than 30 who received the YFV17D yellow fever vaccine.

Ten or more counts support this clonotype. The CDR3 nucleotides are TGCGCCAGCAGCCCTTGGACTAGCGGGGCTGACGGGGAGCTGTTTTTT. It translates to CASSPWTSGADGELFF. V and J are TRBV5-1 and TRBJ2-2, with 12 bases aligning to TRBD2. The CDR3 is 16 residues long. J gave up 7 bases and V 4 bases, and 8 bases lay outside the gene matches. The germline gives CDR1 SGHRS, CDR2 YFSETQ.

This clonotype was seen more than once but under ten times. This rearrangement joins TRBV5-4 to TRBJ1-6, with D unresolved. The germline gives CDR1 SGHNT, CDR2 YYREEE (reference sequence). The CDR3 is 19 amino acids. Trimming pared 1 base from V and 0 bases from J, leaving 17 bases between. As DNA, the CDR3 is TGTGCCAGCAGCTTGAGTACAGCTTCAAAGAGCTCCTATAATTCACCCCTCCACTTT. Translated: CASSLSTASKSSYNSPLHF. Full variable domain (outside the CDR3, taken from reference TRBV5-4 and TRBJ1-6): ETGVTQSPTHLIKTRGQQVTLRCSSQSGHNTVSWYQQALGQGPQFIFQYYREEENGRGNFPPRFSGLQFPNYSSELNVNALELDDSALYLCASSLSTASKSSYNSPLHFGNGTRLTVT.

Comments on this clonotype: This clone may be a read error of a much larger clone one base away. This chain joins TRBV7-9 and TRBJ2-1; D remains ambiguous. CDR1 and CDR2 (germline): SEHNR, FQNEAQ (reference sequence). The CDR3 loop spans 13 amino acids. The CDR3: CASRLVVFNEQFF. CDR3 coding DNA: TGTGCCAGCCGCTTAGTAGTCTTCAATGAGCAGTTCTTC.

This clonotype was observed many times. The gene calls are TRBV5-1 and TRBJ1-1, with D possibly being TRBD1 (6 bases). Germline CDR1 SGHRS, CDR2 YFSETQ. CDR3 length: 13 residues. Between the trimmed V and J ends, which lost 3 bases and 4 bases, there was a span of 10 bases. CDR3 in DNA: TGCGCCAGCAGCTGGAGGGGGGGCACTGAAGCTTTCTTT. This sequence encodes CASSWRGGTEAFF.

The rearrangement joins TRBV12-3 or TRBV12-4 to TRBJ1-1; 7 bases align to TRBD1. The CDR3 spans 15 residues. V was pared by 6 bases and J by 3 bases, with 10 bases of the junction left unmatched. The CDR3 is CASSLTTGLDTEAFF. The CDR3 DNA is TGTGCCAGCAGCCTTACGACAGGGTTGGACACTGAAGCTTTCTTT.

The rearrangement joins TRBV7-3 to TRBJ2-5; D is unclear. This CDR3 contains 13 residues. V was clipped by 5 bases and J by 5 bases, with 12 bases between them. Germline CDR1 is SGHTA and CDR2 is FQGTGA. The CDR3 is CASSPEVGETQYF. The CDR3 DNA is TGTGCCAGCAGCCCGGAAGTAGGGGAGACCCAGTACTTC. The complete variable domain, with remaining parts taken from reference TRBV7-3 and TRBJ2-5, reads GAGVSQTPSNKVTEKGKYVELRCDPISGHTALYWYRQSLGQGPEFLIYFQGTGAADDSGLPNDRFFAVRPEGSVSTLKIQRTERGDSAVYLCASSPEVGETQYFGPGTRLLVL.